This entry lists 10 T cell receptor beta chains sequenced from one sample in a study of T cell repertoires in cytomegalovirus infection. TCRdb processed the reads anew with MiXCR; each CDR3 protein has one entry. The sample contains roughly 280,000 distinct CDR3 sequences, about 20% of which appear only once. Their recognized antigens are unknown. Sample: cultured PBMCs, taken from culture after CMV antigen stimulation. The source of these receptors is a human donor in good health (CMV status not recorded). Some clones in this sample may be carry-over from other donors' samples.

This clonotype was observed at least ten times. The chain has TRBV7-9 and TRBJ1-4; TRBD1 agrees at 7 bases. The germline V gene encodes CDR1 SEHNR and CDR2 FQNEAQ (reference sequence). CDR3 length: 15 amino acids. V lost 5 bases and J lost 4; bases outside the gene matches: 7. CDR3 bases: TGTGCCAGCAGCATCGGACAGGCGAGTAATGAAAAACTGTTTTTT. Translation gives CASSIGQASNEKLFF.

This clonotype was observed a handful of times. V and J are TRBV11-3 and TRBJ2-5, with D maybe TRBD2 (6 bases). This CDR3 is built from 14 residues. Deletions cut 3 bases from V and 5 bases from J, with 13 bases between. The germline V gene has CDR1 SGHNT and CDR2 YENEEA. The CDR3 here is CASSFGGGVETQYF. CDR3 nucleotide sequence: TGTGCCAGCAGCTTTGGGGGAGGCGTGGAGACCCAGTACTTC.

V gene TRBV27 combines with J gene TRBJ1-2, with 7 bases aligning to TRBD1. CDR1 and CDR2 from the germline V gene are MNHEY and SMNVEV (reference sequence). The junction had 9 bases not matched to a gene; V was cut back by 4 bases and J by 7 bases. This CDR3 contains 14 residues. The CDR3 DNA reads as TGTGCCAGCAGTTCCCCTAAGGGGGCCGCTGGCTACACCTTC. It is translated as CASSSPKGAAGYTF.

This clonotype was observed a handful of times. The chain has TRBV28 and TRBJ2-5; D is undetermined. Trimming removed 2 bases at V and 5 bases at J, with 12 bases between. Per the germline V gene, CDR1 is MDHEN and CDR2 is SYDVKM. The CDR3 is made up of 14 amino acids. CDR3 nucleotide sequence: TGTGCCAGCAGTTTACCGACGGCGCCCGAGACCCAGTACTTC. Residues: CASSLPTAPETQYF. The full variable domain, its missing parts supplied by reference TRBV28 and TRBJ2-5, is DVKVTQSSRYLVKRTGEKVFLECVQDMDHENMFWYRQDPGLGLRLIYFSYDVKMKEKGDIPEGYSVSREKKERFSLILESASTNQTSMYLCASSLPTAPETQYFGPGTRLLVL.

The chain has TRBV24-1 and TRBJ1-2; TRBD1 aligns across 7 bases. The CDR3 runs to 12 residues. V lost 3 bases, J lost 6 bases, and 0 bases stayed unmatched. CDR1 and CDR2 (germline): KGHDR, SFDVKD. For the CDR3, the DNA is TGTGCCACCAGTGATGGGACAGATGGCTACACCTTC. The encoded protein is CATSDGTDGYTF.

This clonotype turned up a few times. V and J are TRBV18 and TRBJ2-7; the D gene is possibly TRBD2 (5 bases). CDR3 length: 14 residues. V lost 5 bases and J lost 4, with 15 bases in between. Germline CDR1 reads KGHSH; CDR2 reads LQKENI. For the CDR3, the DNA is TGTGCCAGCTCATTGGCGGGCACCCCATACGAGCAGTACGTC. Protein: CASSLAGTPYEQYV.

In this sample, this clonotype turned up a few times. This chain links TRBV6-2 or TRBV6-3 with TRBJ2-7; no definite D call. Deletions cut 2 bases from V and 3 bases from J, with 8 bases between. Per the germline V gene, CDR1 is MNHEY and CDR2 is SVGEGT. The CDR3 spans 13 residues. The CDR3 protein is CASSYNGYYEQYF. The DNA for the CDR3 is TGTGCCAGCAGTTACAACGGCTACTACGAGCAGTACTTC.

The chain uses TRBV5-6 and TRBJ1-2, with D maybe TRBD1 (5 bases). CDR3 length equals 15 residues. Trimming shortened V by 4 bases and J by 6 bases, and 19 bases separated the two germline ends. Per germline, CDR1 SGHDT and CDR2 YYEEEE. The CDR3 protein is CASSRDLREEDGYTF. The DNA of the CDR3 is TGTGCCAGCAGCCGGGACCTTAGGGAGGAGGATGGCTACACCTTC.

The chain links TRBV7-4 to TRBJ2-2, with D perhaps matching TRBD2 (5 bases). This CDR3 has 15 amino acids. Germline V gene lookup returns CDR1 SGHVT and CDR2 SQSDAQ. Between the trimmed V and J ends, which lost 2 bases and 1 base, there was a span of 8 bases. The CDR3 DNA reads TGTGCCAGCAGCTTACAGAGCGGGAACACCGGGGAGCTGTTTTTT. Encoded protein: CASSLQSGNTGELFF.

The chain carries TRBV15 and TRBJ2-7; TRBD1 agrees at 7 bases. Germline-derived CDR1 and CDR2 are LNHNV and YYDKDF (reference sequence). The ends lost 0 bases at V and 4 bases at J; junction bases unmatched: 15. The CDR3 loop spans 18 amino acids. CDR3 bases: TGTGCCACCAGCAGAGATCTCCCGGGACAGCAACAAACTTACGAGCAGTACGTC. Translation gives CATSRDLPGQQQTYEQYV.